A selection of T cell receptor beta chains follows, all from one sample in a study of identical twins. In TCRdb, the 5' RACE reads were re-called with MiXCR into one record per CDR3 protein. The data contain 1.5 million to 2 million distinct CDR3 sequences, about 30% of them seen just once; the ten biggest clones take up under 0.35%. Sequenced sample: cord blood. These receptors all stem from a newborn girl in good health. The CDR3 runs from the conserved cysteine through the conserved F or W. Each record gives: D gene, CDR3 length, J gene, clone size, V gene, CDR3 DNA, CDR3 protein. The D gene is left open where the match is weak. Size is omitted from some rows. Given values are once, few, many or a class for expanded clones.

- 13 TRBJ2-7 few TRBV20-1 TGCAGTGCTAGATACCCCGCAGCTTACGAGCAGTACTTC CSARYPAAYEQYF
TRBD1 15 TRBJ1-6 few TRBV20-1 TGCAGTGCTAGAGAGGTCAGGGGGACGAATTCACCCCTCCACTTT CSAREVRGTNSPLHF
TRBD1 16 TRBJ2-4 - TRBV6-6 TGTGCCAGCAGTCTCTGGGACAGAGTAGCCAAAAACATTCAGTACTTC CASSLWDRVAKNIQYF
- 16 TRBJ1-2 few TRBV4-1 TGCGCCAGCAGCCCATTAAAAGGGGGAACGAACTATGGCTACACCTTC CASSPLKGGTNYGYTF
- 13 TRBJ1-1 - TRBV20-1 TGCAGTGCTAGACCCATTAGGGACGCTGAAGCTTTCTTT CSARPIRDAEAFF
TRBD1 11 TRBJ2-5 - TRBV20-1 TGCAGCGTGGACAGGCTAGAGACCCAGTACTTC CSVDRLETQYF
- 13 TRBJ1-1 - TRBV7-6 TGTGCCAGCAGCTTAGTTGCCCGAACTGAAGCTTTCTTT CASSLVARTEAFF
- 14 TRBJ1-5 - TRBV27 TGTGCCAGCAGTTTAAGGCCGTCTCGGCAGCCCCAGCATTTT CASSLRPSRQPQHF
- 14 TRBJ2-7 - TRBV10-3 TGTGCCATCAGTGAGCGAGGACAGTCCTACGAGCAGTACTTC CAISERGQSYEQYF
- 12 TRBJ2-2 few TRBV28 TGTGCCAGCAGGAGGCCCTCCGGGGAGCTGTTTTTT CASRRPSGELFF
TRBD1 14 TRBJ1-2 few TRBV10-3 TGTGCCACCGGAATCACAGGGGGTGGCTATGGCTACACCTTC CATGITGGGYGYTF
- 13 TRBJ1-1 few TRBV6-2/TRBV6-3 TGTGCCAGCCGGCTGGGGGTCCTCACTGAAGCTTTCTTT CASRLGVLTEAFF
TRBD1 13 TRBJ1-2 few TRBV27 TGTGCCAGCCGGGACAGTACGGGGTATGGCTACACCTTC CASRDSTGYGYTF
TRBD2 15 TRBJ2-2 - TRBV5-1 TGCGCCAGCGGAACGAGCGGGGGGAACACCGGGGAGCTGTTTTTT CASGTSGGNTGELFF
TRBD2 15 TRBJ2-1 many TRBV4-1 TGCGCCAGCAGCCAAGAAGCGGGAGCCTACAATGAGCAGTTCTTC CASSQEAGAYNEQFF
- 12 TRBJ2-3 few TRBV10-3 TGTGCCACCACCGTTGGGTGGGATACGCAGTATTTT CATTVGWDTQYF
TRBD1 15 TRBJ2-7 few TRBV5-1 TGCGCCAGCAGCCGGACCATCGCAGGGGGCTTCGAGCAGTACTTC CASSRTIAGGFEQYF
- 14 TRBJ1-2 - TRBV2 TGTGCCAGCAGTGAAGCCGAGCTGAGGTATGGCTACACCTTC CASSEAELRYGYTF
- 16 TRBJ2-5 - TRBV19 TGTGCCAGTAGATTGCACAGCGGCCTGAACCAAGAGACCCAGTACTTC CASRLHSGLNQETQYF
TRBD2 16 TRBJ2-7 few TRBV15 TGTGCCACCAGCAGGAGGACTAGCGGGGCCTCCTACGAGCAGTACTTC CATSRRTSGASYEQYF
- 12 TRBJ2-1 many TRBV7-9 TGTGCCAGCCTCCCGGTTTTGGATGAGCAGTTCTTC CASLPVLDEQFF
- 14 TRBJ1-1 - TRBV9 TGTGCCAGCAGCGGGGGTTGGATGAACACTGAAGCTTTCTTT CASSGGWMNTEAFF
TRBD2 16 TRBJ2-7 few TRBV3-1 TGTGCCAGCAGCCCGAGACTAGCGGGGAGCTCCTACGAGCAGTACTTC CASSPRLAGSSYEQYF
- 19 TRBJ2-2 - TRBV7-2 TGTGCCAGCAGCTTATCTCCCTATGGGATTGCGTTGAACACCGGGGAGCTGTTTTTT CASSLSPYGIALNTGELFF
TRBD1 17 TRBJ2-1 - TRBV24-1 TGTACCACCAGTGATGGACAGGGGGGCCGTAGGACCAATGAGCAGTTCTTC CTTSDGQGGRRTNEQFF
TRBD2 14 TRBJ2-5 few TRBV10-3 TGTGCCATCAGTGCGGCTAGCGGGCGAGAGACCCAGTACTTC CAISAASGRETQYF
TRBD1 15 TRBJ1-1 - TRBV4-2 TGTGCCAGCAGCCAAATAACAGGGGCCTGGACTGAAGCTTTCTTT CASSQITGAWTEAFF
- 17 TRBJ2-3 - TRBV5-1 TGCGCCAGCAGCCCCCAAAGGGGGGGCCTTTTGACAGATACGCAGTATTTT CASSPQRGGLLTDTQYF
TRBD2 14 TRBJ2-7 - TRBV20-1 TGCAGTGCCCAGACTAGCGGAGGTACCTACGAGCAGTACTTC CSAQTSGGTYEQYF
- 15 TRBJ1-2 many TRBV7-2 TGTGCCAGCAGCTTAGTGGGTTCGGCAAACTATGGCTACACCTTC CASSLVGSANYGYTF
TRBD1 17 TRBJ1-4 few TRBV7-8 TGTGCCAGCAGCTTAGGGGAACCGACAGGGGCTAATGAAAAACTGTTTTTT CASSLGEPTGANEKLFF
- 13 TRBJ1-1 many TRBV27 TGTGCCAGCAGTTTATTCCGGAACACTGAAGCTTTCTTT CASSLFRNTEAFF
TRBD2 16 TRBJ2-7 few TRBV3-1 TGTGCCAGCAGCCATCGCGGACGGGGGGTTTACAATGAGCAGTACTTC CASSHRGRGVYNEQYF
- 14 TRBJ2-1 - TRBV20-1 TGCAGTGCTAGTGACTGGCGGAGGGTCGGCGAGCAGTTCTTC CSASDWRRVGEQFF
TRBD2 13 TRBJ2-1 - TRBV9 TGTGCCAGCAGCGGACTAGCGGAAAGAGAGCAGTTCTTC CASSGLAEREQFF
TRBD2 15 TRBJ2-3 - TRBV20-1 TGCAGTGCTAGAGGGACTAGCGGGGGGTCAGATACGCAGTATTTT CSARGTSGGSDTQYF
TRBD2 16 TRBJ2-5 - TRBV3-1 TGTGCCAGCAGCCTCAGGCTAGCGGGGGCTCAAGAGACCCAGTACTTC CASSLRLAGAQETQYF
- 14 TRBJ1-1 few TRBV10-3 TGTGCCATCAAGGGTCGACAGAGCAACACTGAAGCTTTCTTT CAIKGRQSNTEAFF
TRBD2 16 TRBJ2-3 few TRBV9 TGTGCCAGCAGCGTAGTGCTAGCGGGAGCCGTAGATACGCAGTATTTT CASSVVLAGAVDTQYF
- 12 TRBJ2-1 few TRBV20-1 TGCAGTGCTAGACTACGGAGCAATGAGCAGTTCTTC CSARLRSNEQFF
- 17 TRBJ2-1 - TRBV5-8 TGTGCCAGCAGCAGCCGAAAAGGACTAACTATCTACAATGAGCAGTTCTTC CASSSRKGLTIYNEQFF